This T cell receptor (beta chain) was captured in a study of identical twins. Study conclusions and caveats: Clonotypes of the beta chain that were abundant in cord blood carried fewer insertions (memory repertoires showed none). Analyses of zero insertions could, in part, be confounded by invariant MAIT and iNKT cells.

MiXCR, run by TCRdb on the 5' RACE reads, gives a single entry per CDR3 protein. The table has approximately 190,000 distinct CDR3 sequences, approximately 16% seen once; the top ten hold around 40%. Note on this clonotype: Its cognate antigen is unknown.

Trimming cost V 7 bases and J 4 bases, with 10 bases left between them. Per the germline V gene, CDR1 is LGHDT and CDR2 is YNNKEL (reference sequence). This CDR3 is 12 amino acids long. These data also featured in a second study, about T cells expressing NK-cell markers. As that study records: Of eight sequenced donors, seven were HCMV-seropositive and one HCMV-seronegative. Dominance of the CD3+CD56-NKG2C+ fraction by these clonotypes also held in several donors.

Material for sequencing was CD8+ T cells sorted from blood. The sequence was obtained from a young woman in good health. The gene calls are TRBV3-1 and TRBJ1-1; no firm D call. CDR3 nucleotides: TGTGCCAGCACACGCAGAGGCACTGAAGCTTTCTTT. Protein sequence: CASTRRGTEAFF. Using reference TRBV3-1 and TRBJ1-1 for the parts outside the CDR3, the full variable domain is DTAVSQTPKYLVTQMGNDKSIKCEQNLGHDTMYWYKQDSKKFLKIMFSYNNKELIINETVPNRFSPKSPDKAHLNLHINSLELGDSAVYFCASTRRGTEAFFGQGTRLTVV.